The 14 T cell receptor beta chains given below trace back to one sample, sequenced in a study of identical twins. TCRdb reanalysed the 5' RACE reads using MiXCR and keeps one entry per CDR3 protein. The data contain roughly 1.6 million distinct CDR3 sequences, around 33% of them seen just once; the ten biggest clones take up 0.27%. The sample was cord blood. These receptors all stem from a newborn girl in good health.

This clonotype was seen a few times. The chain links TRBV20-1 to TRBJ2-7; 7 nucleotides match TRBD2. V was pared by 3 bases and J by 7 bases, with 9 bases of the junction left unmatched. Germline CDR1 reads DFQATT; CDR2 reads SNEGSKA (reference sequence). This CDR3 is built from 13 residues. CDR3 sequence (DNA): TGCAGTGCTAGGTTCAAAGCGGGATCGGAGCAGTACTTC. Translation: CSARFKAGSEQYF.

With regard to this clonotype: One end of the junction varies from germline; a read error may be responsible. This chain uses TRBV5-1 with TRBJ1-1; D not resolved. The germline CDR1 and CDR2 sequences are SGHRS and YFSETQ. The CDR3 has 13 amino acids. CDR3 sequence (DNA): TGCGCCAGCAGCTCCGGGTTGTACACTGTAGCTTTCTTT. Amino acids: CASSSGLYTVAFF.

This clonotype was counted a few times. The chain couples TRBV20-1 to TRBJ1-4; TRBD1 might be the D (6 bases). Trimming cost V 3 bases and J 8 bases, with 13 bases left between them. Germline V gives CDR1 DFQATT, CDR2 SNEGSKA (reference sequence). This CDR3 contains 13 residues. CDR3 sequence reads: CSASVTGFEKLFF. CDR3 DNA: TGCAGTGCTAGCGTCACAGGGTTCGAAAAACTGTTTTTT.

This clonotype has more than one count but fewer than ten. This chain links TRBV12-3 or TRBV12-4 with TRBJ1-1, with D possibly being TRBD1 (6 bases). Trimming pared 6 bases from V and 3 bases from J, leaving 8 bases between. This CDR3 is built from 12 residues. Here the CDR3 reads CASRRQDTEAFF. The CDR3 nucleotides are TGTGCCAGCAGGCGACAGGACACTGAAGCTTTCTTT.

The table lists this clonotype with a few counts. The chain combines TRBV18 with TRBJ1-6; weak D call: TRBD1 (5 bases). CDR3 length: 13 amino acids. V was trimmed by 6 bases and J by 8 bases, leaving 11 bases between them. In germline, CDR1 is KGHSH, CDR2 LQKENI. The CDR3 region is CASSSTDDSPLHF. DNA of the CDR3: TGTGCCAGCTCCTCGACAGATGATTCACCCCTCCACTTT.

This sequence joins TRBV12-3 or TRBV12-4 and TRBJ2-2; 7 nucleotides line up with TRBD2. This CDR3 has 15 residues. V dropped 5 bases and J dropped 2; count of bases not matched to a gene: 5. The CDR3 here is CASSRSGANTGELFF. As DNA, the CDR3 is TGTGCCAGCAGTCGAAGCGGGGCCAACACCGGGGAGCTGTTTTTT.

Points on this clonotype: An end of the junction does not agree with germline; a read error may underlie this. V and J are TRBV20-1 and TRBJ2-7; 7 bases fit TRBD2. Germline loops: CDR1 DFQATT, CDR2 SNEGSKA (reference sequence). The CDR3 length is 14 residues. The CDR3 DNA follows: TGCAGTGCTCGAGACGGGGACTACTCCTACGAGCAGTACTTC. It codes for CSARDGDYSYEQYF.

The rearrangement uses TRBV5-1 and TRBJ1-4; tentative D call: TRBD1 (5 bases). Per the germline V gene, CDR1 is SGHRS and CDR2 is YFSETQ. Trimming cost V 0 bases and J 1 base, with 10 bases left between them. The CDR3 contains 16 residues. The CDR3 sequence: CASSLVQGVTNEKLFF. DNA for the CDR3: TGCGCCAGCAGCTTGGTCCAGGGTGTAACTAATGAAAAACTGTTTTTT.

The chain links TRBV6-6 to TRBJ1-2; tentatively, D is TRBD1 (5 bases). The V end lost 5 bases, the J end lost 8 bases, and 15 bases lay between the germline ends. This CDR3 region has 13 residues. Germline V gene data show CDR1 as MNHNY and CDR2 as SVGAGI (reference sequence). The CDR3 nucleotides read TGTGCCAGCAGTCATCCATCCAGGGCGGGCTACACCTTC. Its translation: CASSHPSRAGYTF.

The CDR3 sequence is CASRTAGGGPGEQYF. In DNA, the CDR3 is TGTGCCAGCAGAACCGCGGGGGGAGGGCCGGGCGAGCAGTACTTC. The chain carries TRBV11-2 and TRBJ2-4; TRBD2 agrees at 8 bases. Matching the DNA end better, TRBJ2-7 makes the J call doubtful. The CDR3 spans 15 residues. CDR1 is SGHAT, CDR2 FQNNGV, per germline.

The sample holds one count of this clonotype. CDR3 nucleotides: TGTGCCAGCAGTTTAGGACAGGGTCTTTCAGGAGGGGCCAACGTCCTGACTTTC. Translation gives CASSLGQGLSGGANVLTF. V gene TRBV12-3 or TRBV12-4 combines with J gene TRBJ2-6, with 7 bases aligning to TRBD1. The CDR3 is 18 amino acids. V shed 1 base and J 4 bases; nucleotides not matched to a gene: 10.

In DNA form, the CDR3 reads TGCAGTGCTAGAGACGGACTAGCGGGACCGAACACCGGGGAGCTGTTTTTT. Residues: CSARDGLAGPNTGELFF. This chain connects TRBV20-1 to TRBJ2-2; 12 bases match TRBD2. The junction had 2 bases not matched to a gene; V was cut back by 0 bases and J by 0 bases. This CDR3 is 17 amino acids long. Germline V gene data show CDR1 as DFQATT and CDR2 as SNEGSKA (reference sequence).

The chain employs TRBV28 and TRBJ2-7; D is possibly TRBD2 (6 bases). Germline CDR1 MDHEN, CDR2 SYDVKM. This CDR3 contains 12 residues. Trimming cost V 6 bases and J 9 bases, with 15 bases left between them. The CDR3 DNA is TGTGCCAGCAGCTTTTTACGGGGGACGCAGTACTTC. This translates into CASSFLRGTQYF.

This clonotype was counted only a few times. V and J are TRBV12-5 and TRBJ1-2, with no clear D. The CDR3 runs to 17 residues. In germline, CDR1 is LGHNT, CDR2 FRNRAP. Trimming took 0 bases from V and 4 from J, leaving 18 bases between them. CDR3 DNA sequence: TGTGCTAGTGGTTTGGTACGGACCTCCGGGGAGGGCTATGGCTACACCTTC. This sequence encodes CASGLVRTSGEGYGYTF.